Each of the 32 T cell receptor beta chains below was sequenced from the same sample in a study of cytomegalovirus exposure and HLA in healthy donors. PCR used 60 Vbeta primers and 13 Jbeta primers. Method: immunoSEQ multiplex PCR; TCRdb's copy keeps in-frame clones and lacks some. The table records about 130,000 clones, 74% of them present only once. The source material was PBMCs. All receptors derive from a man aged 35 to 55 in good health and CMV-seropositive.

The chain carries TRBV28 and TRBJ1-5; D is unresolved. The CDR3 sequence is 12 residues long. The V end was cut by 4 bases, the J end by 5 bases, with 6 bases between. The germline V gene has CDR1 MDHEN and CDR2 SYDVKM. CDR3 amino acids: CASSWSDQPQHF. CDR3 sequence (DNA): TGTGCCAGCAGTTGGAGCGATCAGCCCCAGCATTTT.

A remark on this clone: An end of the junction differs from the germline gene, which may be a read error. The chain joins TRBV2 to TRBJ1-5, with D perhaps TRBD1 (6 bases). The CDR3 covers 15 residues. Per germline, CDR1 SNHLY and CDR2 FYNNEI. CDR3 DNA sequence: TGTGCCAGCAGAGTCAACAGGGATAGCAATCAGCCCCGGCATTTT. Encoded protein: CASRVNRDSNQPRHF.

V usage is TRBV6-6 and J usage is TRBJ1-1; D perhaps matches TRBD1 (5 bases). In germline, CDR1 is MNHNY, CDR2 SVGAGI (reference sequence). V was cut by 6 bases and J by 6 bases, with 20 bases left in between. The length of the CDR3 is 15 residues. CDR3 in amino acids: CASRGSLGEVAEAFF. CDR3 DNA: TGTGCCAGCAGGGGTTCTTTGGGGGAGGTCGCTGAAGCTTTCTTT.

V is TRBV9 and J is TRBJ2-6, with D possibly TRBD2 on 5 matching bases. Trimming took 2 bases from V and 0 from J, leaving 18 bases between them. The CDR3 runs 19 residues. Germline lookup yields CDR1 SGDLS and CDR2 YYNGEE. The CDR3 sequence: CASSVRVGSFFSGANVLTF. CDR3 DNA sequence: TGTGCCAGCAGCGTGAGGGTAGGGTCCTTTTTCTCTGGGGCCAACGTCCTGACTTTC.

The chain is built from TRBV27 and TRBJ2-4; TRBD2 is a possible D gene (6 bases). With 0 bases removed from V and 9 bases from J, the gap between germline ends came to 9 bases. The CDR3 spans 13 residues. Germline lookup yields CDR1 MNHEY and CDR2 SMNVEV (reference sequence). The CDR3 coding sequence is TGTGCCAGCAGTTTATCTTACGGGGGCATTCAGTACTTC. This gives the protein CASSLSYGGIQYF.

This chain connects TRBV5-4 to TRBJ2-7; 9 nucleotides agree with TRBD1. This CDR3 contains 15 residues. J was trimmed by 6 bases and V by 4 bases; bases with no gene match: 11. Germline-derived CDR1 and CDR2 are SGHNT and YYREEE (reference sequence). CDR3 region: CASSVAPGTGPEQYF. In DNA, the CDR3 is TGTGCCAGCAGCGTTGCCCCCGGGACAGGGCCCGAGCAGTACTTC.

This chain uses TRBV6-5 with TRBJ2-1; D unclear. Germline CDR1 is MNHEY and CDR2 is SVGAGI. V gave up 6 bases and J gave up 5 bases, with 2 bases separating them. The CDR3 has 10 amino acids. CDR3 loop: CASSNNEQFF. The CDR3 DNA is TGTGCCAGCAGCAACAATGAGCAGTTCTTC.

The chain combines TRBV11-3 with TRBJ2-2; 8 bases map to TRBD1. Unmatched junction bases numbered 7, after V lost 4 bases and J lost 6 bases. Germline lookup yields CDR1 SGHNT and CDR2 YENEEA. The CDR3 is 15 amino acids. The CDR3 sequence: CASSSRQGSAGELFF. As DNA, the CDR3 is TGTGCCAGCAGCTCAAGACAGGGGTCGGCCGGGGAGCTGTTTTTT.

CDR3 loop: CASNKGLAGGWETQYF. The CDR3 bases are TGTGCCAGCAATAAGGGGCTAGCGGGGGGATGGGAGACCCAGTACTTC. The chain is built from TRBV2 and TRBJ2-5; 11 positions match TRBD2. This CDR3 region has 16 residues. With 7 bases clipped from V and 5 bases from J, the junction kept 12 bases outside the gene matches. CDR1 and CDR2 from the germline V gene are SNHLY and FYNNEI.

The V and J genes are TRBV5-1 and TRBJ2-7; 7 nucleotides agree with TRBD1. The V gene's germline CDR1 is SGHRS and CDR2 YFSETQ. The J segment lost 5 bases and the V segment lost 4 bases, leaving 6 bases of the junction unmatched. The length of the CDR3 is 13 residues. The chain's CDR3 is CASSILTGDEQYF. The CDR3 DNA sequence: TGCGCCAGCAGCATCCTAACAGGGGACGAGCAGTACTTC.

This clone was detected a few times. The CDR3 DNA sequence: TGTGCCAGCAGCTCCCTAGCGGGGGGGAGCAATGAGCAGTTCTTC. Protein sequence: CASSSLAGGSNEQFF. This chain joins TRBV7-8 and TRBJ2-1; 12 bases are a match to TRBD2. CDR1 is SGHVS, CDR2 FQNEAQ, per germline. Trimming took 4 bases from V and 6 from J; bases not matched to a gene: 4. The CDR3 extends over 15 amino acids.

This sequence joins TRBV5-1 and TRBJ2-4, with 8 positions matching TRBD1. J lost 8 bases, V lost 0 bases, and 7 bases had no gene match. Germline V CDR1 and CDR2: SGHRS, YFSETQ. CDR3 size: 15 residues. In nucleotides, the CDR3 is TGCGCCAGCAGCTTGGGGGACAGGTGGGGGGACATTCAGTACTTC. Protein sequence: CASSLGDRWGDIQYF.

This chain connects TRBV5-6 to TRBJ1-2, with D possibly matching TRBD1 (6 bases). The CDR3 contains 13 residues. CDR1 is SGHDT and CDR2 is YYEEEE in the germline V gene. Trimming pared 2 bases from V and 4 bases from J, leaving 9 bases between. Written as DNA, the CDR3 is TGTGCCAGCAGCTTCAGGGGAATCTATGGCTACACCTTC. It codes for CASSFRGIYGYTF.

This sequence joins TRBV14 and TRBJ2-3, with 7 bases lining up with TRBD2. CDR1 SGHDN and CDR2 FVKESK come from the germline V gene. The CDR3 is 14 amino acids. Trimming removed 4 bases from V and 7 bases from J; junction bases left unmatched: 8. The CDR3 DNA sequence: TGTGCCAGCAGCCCGGGACTATCATCATATACGCAGTATTTT. This codes for CASSPGLSSYTQYF. Full variable domain (outside the CDR3, taken from reference TRBV14 and TRBJ2-3): EAGVTQFPSHSVIEKGQTVTLRCDPISGHDNLYWYRRVMGKEIKFLLHFVKESKQDESGMPNNRFLAERTGGTYSTLKVQPAELEDSGVYFCASSPGLSSYTQYFGPGTRLTVL.

This rearrangement joins TRBV5-4 to TRBJ2-4, with a tentative D call TRBD1 (5 bases). The germline CDR1 and CDR2 sequences are SGHNT and YYREEE (reference sequence). The length of the CDR3 is 17 residues. Trimming pared 0 bases from V and 0 bases from J, leaving 13 bases between. The CDR3 DNA reads as TGTGCCAGCAGCTTGGACGGACAAGGACGAGCCAAAAACATTCAGTACTTC. It encodes CASSLDGQGRAKNIQYF.

This clone was recorded a few times. Here the CDR3 reads CASSSLAGPSTDTQYF. CDR3 coding DNA: TGTGCCAGCAGCTCCCTAGCGGGGCCAAGCACAGATACGCAGTATTTT. The rearrangement links TRBV7-9 to TRBJ2-3; TRBD2 agrees at 9 bases. The CDR3 loop spans 16 amino acids. Germline CDR1 SEHNR, CDR2 FQNEAQ (reference sequence). V dropped 4 bases and J dropped 0; count of bases not matched to a gene: 5.

The CDR3 DNA reads as TGTGCCAGCAGCACCAAAAGACAGGCTAACACTGAAGCTTTCTTT. This sequence encodes CASSTKRQANTEAFF. This chain links TRBV7-8 with TRBJ1-1; tentatively, D is TRBD1 (6 bases). Germline-derived CDR1 and CDR2 are SGHVS and FQNEAQ. The V end lost 5 bases, the J end lost 2 bases, and 15 bases lay between the germline ends. CDR3 length: 15 residues. Full variable domain (remainder filled in from reference TRBV7-8 and TRBJ1-1): GAGVSQSPRYKVAKRGQDVALRCDPISGHVSLFWYQQALGQGPEFLTYFQNEAQLDKSGLPSDRFFAERPEGSVSTLKIQRTQQEDSAVYLCASSTKRQANTEAFFGQGTRLTVV.

This clone was picked up one time. The gene calls are TRBV5-1 and TRBJ2-5, with a tentative D call TRBD1 (6 bases). The CDR3 extends over 13 amino acids. Looked up from germline, CDR1 is SGHRS and CDR2 is YFSETQ. V was cut by 0 bases and J by 6 bases, with 9 bases left in between. The CDR3 region is CASSLDRVQTQYF. In DNA, the CDR3 is TGCGCCAGCAGCTTGGACAGGGTGCAGACCCAGTACTTC.

CDR3 in DNA: TGTGCCAGCAGCTCGACAGGGTCTGGGGCCAACGTCCTGACTTTC. The encoded protein is CASSSTGSGANVLTF. J is TRBJ2-6 and V is TRBV5-8, with TRBD1 matching 7 bases. The trim removed 3 bases at V and 1 base at J, leaving 1 base unmatched. The CDR3 contains 15 residues. CDR1 and CDR2 from the germline V gene are SGHTS and YDEGEE.

In DNA, the CDR3 is TGCGCCAGCAGTGCCACAGGGGGGAAAGAGACCCAGTACTTC. Protein sequence: CASSATGGKETQYF. The V gene is TRBV5-1, the J gene TRBJ2-5, with TRBD1 identical over 8 bases. There are 14 residues in the CDR3. The V segment lost 5 bases and the J segment 3 bases; nucleotides outside the gene matches: 6. Germline CDR1 and CDR2: SGHRS and YFSETQ.

In this sample, this clone turned up a few times. The chain couples TRBV7-9 to TRBJ1-4, with TRBD1 matching over 7 bases. Germline CDR1 and CDR2: SEHNR and FQNEAQ (reference sequence). The CDR3 sequence is 17 residues long. V was pared by 1 base and J by 0 bases, with 5 bases of the junction left unmatched. The CDR3 nucleotides are TGTGCCAGCAGCTTAGAAGGGGGCTGGGCAACTAATGAAAAACTGTTTTTT. Translation: CASSLEGGWATNEKLFF.

The chain carries TRBV2 and TRBJ2-7; TRBD1 matches at 11 bases. CDR1 and CDR2 (germline): SNHLY, FYNNEI. V lost 5 bases and J lost 5; bases outside the gene matches: 8. CDR3 length equals 15 residues. CDR3 bases: TGTGCCAGCAGTTTCTACCGGACAGGGGGCGACGAGCAGTACTTC. It codes for CASSFYRTGGDEQYF.

This chain uses TRBV5-1 with TRBJ1-2, with 10 bases matching TRBD1. The V gene end was trimmed by 4 bases and the J gene end by 2 bases; junction bases not matched to a gene: 2. The CDR3 length is 14 residues. Per germline, CDR1 SGHRS and CDR2 YFSETQ. The CDR3 protein is CASSRGQGNYGYTF. In DNA, the CDR3 is TGCGCCAGCAGCAGGGGACAGGGGAACTATGGCTACACCTTC.

The chain is built from TRBV7-9 and TRBJ2-7; TRBD1 matches at 8 bases. CDR1 and CDR2 (germline): SEHNR, FQNEAQ (reference sequence). The CDR3 runs 16 residues. V was pared by 4 bases and J by 3 bases, with 11 bases of the junction left unmatched. The CDR3 region is CASSSPPDRVDYEQYF. CDR3 nucleotide sequence: TGTGCCAGCAGCTCTCCCCCGGACAGGGTTGACTACGAGCAGTACTTC. The full variable domain, in which reference TRBV7-9 and TRBJ2-7 provide the parts outside the CDR3, is DTGVSQNPRHKITKRGQNVTFRCDPISEHNRLYWYRQTLGQGPEFLTYFQNEAQLEKSRLLSDRFSAERPKGSFSTLEIQRTEQGDSAMYLCASSSPPDRVDYEQYFGPGTRLTVT.

This clone was observed a handful of times. The chain uses TRBV2 and TRBJ2-7; 10 nucleotides line up with TRBD2. V gave up 2 bases and J gave up 2 bases; unmatched junction bases: 3. This CDR3 comprises 15 residues. The germline V gene encodes CDR1 SNHLY and CDR2 FYNNEI. The CDR3 DNA follows: TGTGCCAGCAGTGAACTAGCGGGGGTAACCTACGAGCAGTACTTC. Protein: CASSELAGVTYEQYF. Based on the CDR3 plus reference TRBV2 and TRBJ2-7, the full variable domain is EPEVTQTPSHQVTQMGQEVILRCVPISNHLYFYWYRQILGQKVEFLVSFYNNEISEKSEIFDDQFSVERPDGSNFTLKIRSTKLEDSAMYFCASSELAGVTYEQYFGPGTRLTVT.

The chain joins TRBV5-1 to TRBJ2-2; the match to TRBD1 covers 8 bases. The CDR3 has 15 residues. Per the germline V gene, CDR1 is SGHRS and CDR2 is YFSETQ. The V and J ends lost 2 bases and 7 bases, in that order; junction bases with no gene match: 7. CDR3 sequence: CASSLGQGAFGELFF. As DNA, the CDR3 is TGCGCCAGCAGCTTAGGCCAGGGGGCATTCGGGGAGCTGTTTTTT.

The rearrangement links TRBV29-1 to TRBJ2-3, with D tentatively TRBD1 (5 bases). Germline loops: CDR1 SQVTM, CDR2 ANQGSEA. The CDR3 is made up of 14 amino acids. Trimming cost V 7 bases and J 4 bases, with 18 bases left between them. Here the CDR3 reads CSAHLQGPADTQYF. CDR3 coding DNA: TGCAGCGCCCACCTCCAGGGTCCGGCAGATACGCAGTATTTT.

The chain is built from TRBV18 and TRBJ1-1; 7 bases agree with TRBD1. Germline-derived CDR1 and CDR2 are KGHSH and LQKENI. The V gene end was trimmed by 1 base and the J gene end by 1 base; junction bases not matched to a gene: 9. The CDR3 runs to 17 residues. CDR3 nucleotide sequence: TGTGCCAGCTCACCACTACAGGGGCGAGGGTCGAACACTGAAGCTTTCTTT. This encodes CASSPLQGRGSNTEAFF.

This clone was observed a few times. This chain connects TRBV4-1 to TRBJ1-6; TRBD1 agrees at 12 bases. The junction had 9 bases not matched to a gene; V was cut back by 2 bases and J by 1 base. Germline values: CDR1 MGHRA, CDR2 YSYEKL. The CDR3 is 20 amino acids. CDR3 in amino acids: CASSQKSGTGGDSYNSPLHF. CDR3 bases: TGCGCCAGCAGCCAAAAGAGTGGGACAGGGGGCGATTCCTATAATTCACCCCTCCACTTT.

V and J are TRBV5-1 and TRBJ1-6, with D tentatively TRBD1 (6 bases). The germline CDR1 and CDR2 sequences are SGHRS and YFSETQ. The CDR3 sequence is 12 residues long. Between the trimmed V and J ends, which lost 5 bases and 10 bases, there was a span of 10 bases. CDR3 nucleotides: TGCGCCAGCAGTACAGGGAACTCACCCCTCCACTTT. Translating gives CASSTGNSPLHF.

The V gene is TRBV29-1, the J gene TRBJ2-7; no firm D call. The CDR3 covers 13 residues. Trimming pared 3 bases from V and 0 bases from J, leaving 9 bases between. Germline loops: CDR1 SQVTM, CDR2 ANQGSEA. The CDR3 sequence is CSVEGTNSYEQYF. CDR3 in DNA: TGCAGCGTTGAGGGCACCAACTCCTACGAGCAGTACTTC.

V is TRBV10-3 and J is TRBJ2-3; weak D call: TRBD1 (5 bases). CDR1 ENHRY and CDR2 SYGVKD come from the germline V gene. V shed 6 bases and J shed 6 bases, with 10 bases lying between them. This CDR3 is 12 amino acids long. The CDR3 coding sequence is TGTGCCATCAGCCACGACAGTGATACGCAGTATTTT. Its translation: CAISHDSDTQYF.